Each of the 12 T cell receptor beta chains below was sequenced from the same sample in a study of blood T cell repertoires in COVID-19. Sequenced by immunoSEQ multiplex PCR; TCRdb stores in-frame clones only, minus some. The top ten clones hold approximately 1.5% of a sample with fewer than 400,000 clones, around nine tenths of them seen once. Sequencing used PBMCs or T cells enriched from blood (not recorded which). Receptors were obtained from a woman in her thirties who had recovered from COVID-19.

This clone was picked up one time. The chain couples TRBV6-5 to TRBJ2-7, with 12 bases lining up with TRBD2. The CDR3 contains 15 residues. The germline V gene has CDR1 MNHEY and CDR2 SVGAGI. The V and J ends lost 6 bases and 0 bases, in that order; junction bases with no gene match: 3. The CDR3 DNA sequence: TGTGCCAGCAGGTCTAGCGGGAGGGCCTCCTACGAGCAGTACTTC. Translating gives CASRSSGRASYEQYF.

This clone was detected a few times. The genes are TRBV28 and TRBJ1-2, with TRBD1 matching over 11 bases. V was clipped by 8 bases and J by 4 bases; unmatched bases: 9. Germline lookup yields CDR1 MDHEN and CDR2 SYDVKM. CDR3 length equals 15 residues. In DNA form, the CDR3 reads TGTGCCAGCGGTGGACAGGGGGCGCATGGCTATGGCTACACCTTC. Residues: CASGGQGAHGYGYTF.

The J gene is TRBJ2-1, the V gene TRBV7-9; 11 bases are shared with TRBD1. The CDR3 runs to 14 residues. V trimming: 5 bases; J trimming: 9 bases; junction bases outside the gene matches: 6. Germline V gene lookup returns CDR1 SEHNR and CDR2 FQNEAQ (reference sequence). For the CDR3, the DNA is TGTGCCAGCAGCCCCGGGACAGGGGGGCGTGAGCAGTTCTTC. Translated: CASSPGTGGREQFF.

This clone was found a few times. The V gene is TRBV7-2, the J gene TRBJ2-5, with 8 bases lining up with TRBD1. The germline V gene has CDR1 SGHTA and CDR2 FQGNSA. The CDR3 covers 14 residues. Trimming at V came to 5 bases and at J to 6 bases, leaving 8 bases not matched to a gene. CDR3: CASSEQGGAKTQYF. In DNA form, the CDR3 reads TGTGCCAGCAGCGAACAGGGGGGCGCAAAGACCCAGTACTTC.

This chain links TRBV2 with TRBJ2-1; 12 bases agree with TRBD2. Unmatched junction bases numbered 4, after V lost 2 bases and J lost 5 bases. The germline gives CDR1 SNHLY, CDR2 FYNNEI. The CDR3 has 16 amino acids. CDR3 in amino acids: CASSERLAGADNEQFF. CDR3 nucleotides: TGTGCCAGCAGTGAAAGACTAGCGGGAGCGGACAATGAGCAGTTCTTC.

The chain couples TRBV12-5 to TRBJ2-2; a weak D match, TRBD1 (6 bases). Germline loops: CDR1 LGHNT, CDR2 FRNRAP. CDR3 length: 14 residues. V lost 6 bases, J lost 2 bases, and 10 bases lay in between. CDR3 bases: TGTGCTAGTGGAAGGGACACCAACACCGGGGAGCTGTTTTTT. As protein: CASGRDTNTGELFF. The whole variable domain, filled in from reference TRBV12-5 and TRBJ2-2, reads DARVTQTPRHKVTEMGQEVTMRCQPILGHNTVFWYRQTMMQGLELLAYFRNRAPLDDSGMPKDRFSAEMPDATLATLKIQPSEPRDSAVYFCASGRDTNTGELFFGEGSRLTVL.

The rearrangement uses TRBV10-1 and TRBJ2-1; 7 bases agree with TRBD1. J was trimmed by 6 bases and V by 0 bases; bases with no gene match: 11. Germline CDR1 and CDR2: WNHNN and SYGVQD (reference sequence). The CDR3 spans 17 residues. This CDR3 is CASSESFRGSFSNEQFF. In DNA, the CDR3 is TGCGCCAGCAGTGAGTCATTCAGGGGGTCTTTTTCCAATGAGCAGTTCTTC.

J is TRBJ1-5 and V is TRBV28; D uncertain. V lost 6 bases and J 4 bases, leaving 10 bases between the germline ends. The germline V gene has CDR1 MDHEN and CDR2 SYDVKM. This CDR3 is 13 amino acids long. CDR3 sequence (DNA): TGTGCCAGCAGGAGTTCGGGGAATCAGCCCCAGCATTTT. Protein product: CASRSSGNQPQHF. The whole variable domain, filled in from reference TRBV28 and TRBJ1-5, reads DVKVTQSSRYLVKRTGEKVFLECVQDMDHENMFWYRQDPGLGLRLIYFSYDVKMKEKGDIPEGYSVSREKKERFSLILESASTNQTSMYLCASRSSGNQPQHFGDGTRLSIL.

V is TRBV27 and J is TRBJ2-7, with 12 bases matching TRBD1. The CDR3 consists of 16 residues. CDR1 is MNHEY, CDR2 SMNVEV, per germline (reference sequence). V trimming: 6 bases; J trimming: 3 bases; junction bases outside the gene matches: 9. CDR3 nucleotides: TGTGCCAGCAGCCCCGGGACAGGGGGCGCAGGCTACGAGCAGTACTTC. It translates to CASSPGTGGAGYEQYF.

The chain has TRBV9 and TRBJ1-1; 10 nucleotides line up with TRBD1. The J segment lost 1 base and the V segment lost 3 bases, leaving 6 bases of the junction unmatched. The germline CDR1 and CDR2 sequences are SGDLS and YYNGEE. The CDR3 length is 16 residues. CDR3 nucleotides: TGTGCCAGCAGCGCAGGGACAGGGGCCACGAACACTGAAGCTTTCTTT. Its translation is CASSAGTGATNTEAFF.

The chain couples TRBV18 to TRBJ1-3; maybe TRBD1 (6 bases). From germline, CDR1 is KGHSH and CDR2 LQKENI. Trimming left V 5 bases short and J 2 bases short, with 13 bases between. The CDR3 length is 15 residues. The CDR3 sequence is CASSLQGLPGNTIYF. The CDR3 DNA reads TGTGCCAGCTCATTACAGGGTCTTCCTGGAAACACCATATATTTT.

CDR3: CASSLDRDRAYLYYGYTF. In DNA, the CDR3 is TGTGCCAGCAGCTTAGACCGGGACAGGGCCTACTTATACTATGGCTACACCTTC. The V and J genes are TRBV5-5 and TRBJ1-2; TRBD1 matches 9 bases. This CDR3 region has 18 residues. The V gene's germline CDR1 is SGHKS and CDR2 YYEKEE (reference sequence). Losses at the gene ends were 2 bases for V and 3 bases for J; bases not matched to a gene: 14.